This is a list of T cell receptor beta chains from one sample in a study of T cell responses to AZD1222 COVID-19 vaccine. Clones were sequenced by immunoSEQ multiplex PCR, and TCRdb holds only the in-frame ones, with some missing. The sample has over 130,000 clones; the top ten hold 2.2%. Sequencing used peripheral blood. The receptor source for this set is an adult in good health. Each CDR3 is given with its conserved first and last residue. D genes are given only for firm matches.

j_call d_call v_call cdr3_aa cdr3_nt
TRBJ2-7 NA TRBV6-5 CASGRAGNEQYF TGTGCCAGCGGGCGGGCGGGGAACGAGCAGTACTTC
TRBJ1-1 NA TRBV7-9 CASSLASGQVTFF TGTGCCAGCAGCTTAGCATCTGGGCAGGTAACTTTCTTT
TRBJ2-1 NA TRBV6-5 CASSGNRLNNEQFF TGTGCCAGCAGCGGCAACCGACTTAACAATGAGCAGTTCTTC
TRBJ1-6 NA TRBV7-3 CASRQSGNSPLHF TGTGCCAGCAGACAGTCGGGAAATTCACCCCTCCACTTT
TRBJ1-5 NA TRBV28 CASSLDQWIGPQHF TGTGCCAGCAGTTTGGACCAGTGGATCGGACCCCAGCATTTT
TRBJ2-3 NA TRBV7-2 CASSLSRPDTQYF TGTGCCAGCAGCTTAAGTCGCCCAGATACGCAGTATTTT
TRBJ1-2 NA TRBV20-1 CSARGRVDTF TGCAGTGCTAGAGGGAGGGTCGACACCTTC
TRBJ1-2 NA TRBV3-1/TRBV3-2 CASSVERFYGYTF TGTGCCAGCAGCGTAGAACGATTCTATGGCTACACCTTC
TRBJ1-3 NA TRBV3-1/TRBV3-2 CASSQGAGSSGNTIYF TGTGCCAGCAGCCAAGGGGCGGGCAGCTCTGGAAACACCATATATTTT
TRBJ2-7 TRBD2 TRBV7-2 CASSLSTSGGTFSYEQYF TGTGCCAGCAGCTTATCCACTAGCGGGGGGACCTTCTCCTACGAGCAGTACTTC
TRBJ2-7 TRBD1 TRBV7-9 CASSPRDRAFYEQYF TGTGCCAGCAGCCCCCGGGACAGGGCTTTCTACGAGCAGTACTTC
TRBJ1-5 TRBD1 TRBV7-2 CASSTGARGQPQHF TGTGCCAGCAGCACAGGGGCCCGGGGACAGCCCCAGCATTTT
TRBJ1-6 NA TRBV7-2 CASSFRGQGLFSPLHF TGTGCCAGCAGCTTCAGGGGCCAGGGGCTATTTTCACCCCTCCACTTT
TRBJ1-1 NA TRBV5-1 CASSPWDTTIRMNTEAFF TGCGCCAGCAGCCCGTGGGACACCACAATCCGAATGAACACTGAAGCTTTCTTT
TRBJ1-2 TRBD1 TRBV7-2 CASRPGTGANYGYTF TGTGCCAGCAGGCCCGGGACAGGGGCGAACTATGGCTACACCTTC
TRBJ1-2 NA TRBV2 CASSDYSVNYGYTF TGTGCCAGCAGTGATTACTCTGTGAACTATGGCTACACCTTC
TRBJ1-4 NA TRBV6-5 CASSYSTLAVNEKLFF TGTGCCAGCAGTTACTCGACGTTGGCAGTTAATGAAAAACTGTTTTTT
TRBJ2-3 TRBD2 TRBV5-1 CASSPNPGLAGGGTDTQYF TGCGCCAGCAGCCCGAACCCGGGACTAGCGGGGGGGGGCACAGATACGCAGTATTTT
TRBJ2-3 TRBD1 TRBV13 CASSSGTGETDTQYF TGTGCCAGCAGTTCCGGGACAGGGGAAACAGATACGCAGTATTTT
TRBJ1-1 NA TRBV5-4 CASRQTLGPQYNTEAFF TGTGCCAGCAGGCAAACCCTTGGTCCCCAATACAACACTGAAGCTTTCTTT
TRBJ1-3 TRBD1 TRBV5-1 CASSLASAGGNTGNTIYF TGCGCCAGCAGCTTGGCCTCGGCAGGGGGCAACACTGGAAACACCATATATTTT
TRBJ1-1 NA TRBV18 CASSPDTNTEAFF TGTGCCAGCTCGCCGGACACGAACACTGAAGCTTTCTTT
TRBJ1-6 NA TRBV28 CASTSSRPYNSPLHF TGTGCCAGCACCTCTTCAAGACCCTATAATTCACCCCTCCACTTT